Listed here are 15 T cell receptor beta chains from one sample, sequenced in a study of shared clonotypes between healthy human individuals. The data were produced by immunoSEQ multiplex PCR, yet TCRdb's version contains in-frame clones alone and is incomplete. The table includes about 380,000 clones, 90% to 98% detected once. The specimen sequenced was memory CD8+ T cells sorted from blood. Subset specified: CD45RO+ cells pooled with CCR7-negative TemRA cells. The receptors originated from a man aged 25 to 40 in good health.

This clone was seen only once. CDR3 in DNA: TGTGCCAGCAGCTTGGCCGGGACTCATCGTTACAATGAGCAGTTCTTC. It yields the protein CASSLAGTHRYNEQFF. This chain links TRBV5-8 with TRBJ2-1, with TRBD2 as a possible D gene (6 bases). Germline V lookup: CDR1 SGHTS, CDR2 YDEGEE. CDR3 size: 16 residues. V lost 0 bases, J lost 4 bases, and 14 bases lay in between.

J is TRBJ1-5 and V is TRBV7-2, with 10 bases aligning to TRBD1. The CDR3 loop spans 16 amino acids. V was pared by 4 bases and J by 3 bases, with 6 bases of the junction left unmatched. Germline-derived CDR1 and CDR2 are SGHTA and FQGNSA. Here the CDR3 DNA reads TGTGCCAGCAGCTCGTTGACAGGGGGCTACAATCAGCCCCAGCATTTT. Amino acid sequence: CASSSLTGGYNQPQHF. Full variable domain (missing parts from reference TRBV7-2 and TRBJ1-5): GAGVSQSPSNKVTEKGKDVELRCDPISGHTALYWYRQSLGQGLEFLIYFQGNSAPDKSGLPSDRFSAERTGGSVSTLTIQRTQQEDSAVYLCASSSLTGGYNQPQHFGDGTRLSIL.

This chain links TRBV28 with TRBJ2-1; D unclear. Trimming left V 3 bases short and J 8 bases short, with 5 bases between. The CDR3 sequence is 11 residues long. Germline assignment: CDR1 MDHEN and CDR2 SYDVKM. The DNA of the CDR3 is TGTGCCAGCAGTTTGATCGATGAGCAGTTCTTC. Its translation is CASSLIDEQFF.

The rearrangement links TRBV7-9 to TRBJ2-1; 7 bases are shared with TRBD1. V lost 4 bases to trimming and J lost 0 bases; unmatched junction nucleotides: 9. This CDR3 is built from 17 residues. CDR1 SEHNR and CDR2 FQNEAQ come from the germline V gene (reference sequence). The CDR3 reads CASSSYRGQSSYNEQFF. The CDR3 coding sequence is TGTGCCAGCAGCTCGTACAGGGGTCAGAGCTCCTACAATGAGCAGTTCTTC.

The chain combines TRBV6-1 with TRBJ1-2; D call uncertain. Germline V gives CDR1 MNHNS, CDR2 SASEGT. The length of the CDR3 is 15 residues. The ends were cut back, 4 bases at V and 4 bases at J, with 16 bases in the middle. CDR3 nucleotide sequence: TGTGCCAGCAGTGGTTCCTACGCTACACCCTATGGCTACACCTTC. It translates to CASSGSYATPYGYTF.

The chain joins TRBV28 to TRBJ1-4; a weak D match, TRBD1 (5 bases). Between the trimmed V and J ends, which lost 3 bases and 8 bases, there was a span of 19 bases. Germline loops: CDR1 MDHEN, CDR2 SYDVKM. This CDR3 has 16 residues. The CDR3 sequence is CASSLGVGPGPEKLFF. DNA of the CDR3: TGTGCCAGCAGTTTGGGGGTCGGCCCCGGGCCCGAAAAACTGTTTTTT.

The rearrangement links TRBV7-9 to TRBJ2-7; either TRBD1 or TRBD2 may supply D (6 bases each). This CDR3 comprises 14 residues. CDR1 and CDR2 from the germline V gene are SEHNR and FQNEAQ (reference sequence). V was cut by 1 base and J by 3 bases, with 10 bases left in between. CDR3 nucleotide sequence: TGTGCCAGCAGCTTAGTGGAGGGGGTCTACGAGCAGTACTTC. Translating it yields CASSLVEGVYEQYF.

This sequence joins TRBV28 and TRBJ1-3; D perhaps matches TRBD1 (6 bases). CDR1 and CDR2 from the germline V gene are MDHEN and SYDVKM. Between the trimmed V and J ends, which lost 3 bases and 9 bases, there was a span of 12 bases. The CDR3 is 13 residues long. The CDR3 is CASSFNRETTIYF. DNA for the CDR3: TGTGCCAGCAGTTTTAACAGGGAGACCACCATATATTTT.

The V call is TRBV6-1, the J call TRBJ1-5; D is perhaps TRBD1 (6 bases). V was clipped by 3 bases and J by 2 bases, with 11 bases between them. This CDR3 contains 15 residues. From germline, CDR1 is MNHNS and CDR2 SASEGT. This CDR3 reads CASSDIQGGNQPQHF. Written as DNA, the CDR3 is TGTGCCAGCAGTGATATACAGGGAGGCAATCAGCCCCAGCATTTT.

The J gene is TRBJ2-6, the V gene TRBV5-4, with 7 bases that match TRBD1. Trimming cost V 0 bases and J 2 bases; bases outside gene matches: 5. Germline CDR1 SGHNT, CDR2 YYREEE (reference sequence). The length of the CDR3 is 17 residues. CDR3 region: CASSLAHRGAGANVLTF. CDR3 in DNA: TGTGCCAGCAGCTTGGCTCACAGGGGTGCTGGGGCCAACGTCCTGACTTTC. The full variable domain, with the rest looked up from reference TRBV5-4 and TRBJ2-6, is ETGVTQSPTHLIKTRGQQVTLRCSSQSGHNTVSWYQQALGQGPQFIFQYYREEENGRGNFPPRFSGLQFPNYSSELNVNALELDDSALYLCASSLAHRGAGANVLTFGAGSRLTVL.

V usage is TRBV27 and J usage is TRBJ1-5; D is possibly TRBD1 (5 bases). The CDR3 sequence is 17 residues long. V lost 5 bases and J lost 0, with 17 bases in between. CDR1 is MNHEY and CDR2 is SMNVEV in the germline V gene (reference sequence). The CDR3 reads CASSPRGTSHSNQPQHF. Here the CDR3 DNA reads TGTGCCAGCAGTCCTCGGGGGACCAGCCATAGCAATCAGCCCCAGCATTTT.

The V gene is TRBV5-8, the J gene TRBJ1-5; TRBD1 aligns across 10 bases. CDR1 is SGHTS, CDR2 YDEGEE, per germline. V lost 0 bases to trimming and J lost 7 bases; unmatched junction nucleotides: 4. This CDR3 contains 15 residues. As DNA, the CDR3 is TGTGCCAGCAGCTTGGAGGGACAGGGGAGACAGCCCCAGCATTTT. Translation gives CASSLEGQGRQPQHF.

The chain carries TRBV28 and TRBJ1-4; the D is unclear. Trimming stripped 1 base from V and 8 bases from J, with 5 bases between. The CDR3 covers 12 residues. Germline V gene sequence: CDR1 MDHEN, CDR2 SYDVKM. The CDR3 DNA is TGTGCCAGCAGTTTATTGCCCGAAAAACTGTTTTTT. It encodes CASSLLPEKLFF.

The genes are TRBV27 and TRBJ2-3; no definite D call. V was cut by 10 bases and J by 10 bases, with 18 bases left in between. CDR3 length: 12 amino acids. Germline loops: CDR1 MNHEY, CDR2 SMNVEV (reference sequence). The CDR3: CATRPGSGAQYF. CDR3 DNA: TGTGCCACCCGACCCGGATCGGGTGCGCAGTATTTT.

The V call is TRBV11-3, the J call TRBJ2-7; D may be TRBD1 or TRBD2 (5 bases each). Germline V gene lookup returns CDR1 SGHNT and CDR2 YENEEA. There are 16 residues in the CDR3. Trimming shortened V by 2 bases and J by 6 bases, and 20 bases separated the two germline ends. The CDR3 region is CASSLRVRGLTSEQYF. The CDR3 DNA is TGTGCCAGCAGCTTACGAGTTCGGGGCCTCACGAGCGAGCAGTACTTC.